These 22 T cell receptor beta chains were all obtained from the same sample, sequenced in a study of identical twins. TCRdb called the 5' RACE reads again in MiXCR, with one record for every CDR3 protein. Of about 500,000 distinct CDR3 sequences in the sample, more than 13% were seen once. These sequences were also reported in another study, on yellow fever vaccine responses in identical twins.

Sequencing used CD4+ T cells sorted from blood. These receptors originate from a woman between 18 and 29 years old in good health.

This clonotype has a count of ten or more. This chain uses TRBV7-2 with TRBJ2-2, with D uncertain. Germline-derived CDR1 and CDR2 are SGHTA and FQGNSA. Deletions cut 6 bases from V and 7 bases from J, with 15 bases between. This CDR3 has 14 residues. The CDR3 is CASRLSPGGGELFF. DNA of the CDR3: TGTGCCAGCAGGTTAAGTCCGGGCGGCGGGGAGCTGTTTTTT.

The table lists this clonotype with many counts. This chain joins TRBV24-1 and TRBJ2-2; tentative D call: TRBD2 (6 bases). The V end was cut by 0 bases, the J end by 0 bases, with 7 bases between. This CDR3 spans 16 amino acids. Germline CDR1 and CDR2: KGHDR and SFDVKD. The CDR3 loop is CATSDLSGPNTGELFF. CDR3 DNA sequence: TGTGCCACCAGTGATTTGAGCGGGCCGAACACCGGGGAGCTGTTTTTT.

This clonotype was detected a few times. The chain is built from TRBV29-1 and TRBJ2-3, with TRBD1 matching over 9 bases. CDR3 length equals 15 residues. The trim removed 5 bases at V and 2 bases at J, leaving 8 bases unmatched. CDR1 is SQVTM and CDR2 is ANQGSEA in the germline V gene. The CDR3 DNA is TGCAGCGTTACGGGACAGGGCTCGGACACAGATACGCAGTATTTT. Translated: CSVTGQGSDTDTQYF.

This clonotype was counted between two and nine times. The chain employs TRBV7-9 and TRBJ1-1, with D hard to call. Looked up from germline, CDR1 is SEHNR and CDR2 is FQNEAQ (reference sequence). This CDR3 is 12 amino acids long. Trimming removed 2 bases from V and 10 bases from J, with 11 bases in between. CDR3 coding DNA: TGTGCCAGCAGCTTAAGCCAAGGGAGAGCTTTCTTT. Its protein is CASSLSQGRAFF.

J is TRBJ2-6 and V is TRBV4-3, with D tentatively TRBD1 (5 bases). V was pared by 4 bases and J by 2 bases, with 15 bases between. This CDR3 comprises 17 residues. Germline assignment: CDR1 LGHNA and CDR2 YSLEER. The CDR3, as DNA: TGCGCCAGCAGCCTAAACTCTCAGGGTGCTGGGGCCAACGTCCTGACTTTC. Translation: CASSLNSQGAGANVLTF.

J is TRBJ2-1 and V is TRBV5-1, with D hard to call. Germline CDR1 is SGHRS and CDR2 is YFSETQ. The CDR3 has 14 amino acids. The V gene lost 0 bases and the J gene lost 7 bases, with 11 bases spanning the gap. This CDR3 is CASSLGRADNEQFF. DNA of the CDR3: TGCGCCAGCAGCTTGGGTAGGGCGGATAATGAGCAGTTCTTC. The full variable domain, its missing parts supplied by reference TRBV5-1 and TRBJ2-1, is KAGVTQTPRYLIKTRGQQVTLSCSPISGHRSVSWYQQTPGQGLQFLFEYFSETQRNKGNFPGRFSGRQFSNSRSEMNVSTLELGDSALYLCASSLGRADNEQFFGPGTRLTVL.

There are many counts of this clonotype. This sequence joins TRBV25-1 and TRBJ1-5, with D possibly being TRBD1 (6 bases). Trimming shortened V by 1 base and J by 6 bases, and 13 bases separated the two germline ends. The CDR3 spans 15 residues. Germline V gives CDR1 MGHDK, CDR2 SYGVNS. For the CDR3, the DNA is TGTGCCAGCAGTGAATCACAGGGAGGACGTCAGCCCCAGCATTTT. This codes for CASSESQGGRQPQHF.

The rearrangement uses TRBV27 and TRBJ1-4, with 12 bases fitting TRBD1. CDR3 length: 19 residues. Trimming removed 5 bases from V and 5 bases from J; junction bases left unmatched: 15. Germline-derived CDR1 and CDR2 are MNHEY and SMNVEV (reference sequence). The CDR3 loop reads CASSPIRDRGRRGNEKLFF. The CDR3 nucleotides are TGTGCCAGCAGTCCCATTAGGGACAGGGGGCGGAGAGGGAATGAAAAACTGTTTTTT.

This clonotype was seen only a few times. The rearrangement uses TRBV6-5 and TRBJ2-7, with D tentatively TRBD2 (5 bases). From germline, CDR1 is MNHEY and CDR2 SVGAGI. V was clipped by 3 bases and J by 1 base, with 16 bases between them. The CDR3 runs to 16 residues. DNA for the CDR3: TGTGCCAGCAGTTATGCGCAGAGGGTCGGGTCCTACGAGCAGTACTTC. This encodes CASSYAQRVGSYEQYF.

This clonotype was recorded a few times. This rearrangement joins TRBV12-3 or TRBV12-4 to TRBJ1-1; no reliable D call. Trimming pared 3 bases from V and 4 bases from J, leaving 6 bases between. The CDR3 consists of 12 residues. CDR3 DNA sequence: TGTGCCAGCAGTTTTTGGAGCACTGAAGCTTTCTTT. Protein: CASSFWSTEAFF.

This clonotype was detected only a few times. The chain links TRBV6-2 or TRBV6-3 to TRBJ2-1; D might be TRBD1 or TRBD2, each matching 5 bases. The V and J ends lost 6 bases and 7 bases respectively, with 13 bases between them. Per the germline V gene, CDR1 is MNHEY and CDR2 is SVGEGT. This CDR3 has 13 residues. CDR3 sequence reads: CASRTWGSNEQFF. CDR3 coding DNA: TGTGCCAGCAGAACCTGGGGGAGTAATGAGCAGTTCTTC.

V and J are TRBV7-2 and TRBJ2-2, with D possibly matching TRBD2 (7 bases). Germline V CDR1 and CDR2: SGHTA, FQGNSA. The CDR3 is 14 residues long. The V and J ends lost 6 bases and 6 bases respectively, with 14 bases between them. The CDR3 region is CASRSTGRAGELFF. In DNA form, the CDR3 reads TGTGCCAGCAGATCAACAGGGAGGGCCGGGGAGCTGTTTTTT.

J is TRBJ2-5 and V is TRBV7-2; 9 nucleotides agree with TRBD2. The CDR3 length is 16 residues. V lost 5 bases to trimming and J lost 2 bases; unmatched junction nucleotides: 9. Germline V gene sequence: CDR1 SGHTA, CDR2 FQGNSA. The CDR3 region is CASSPLAGPRQETQYF. CDR3 bases: TGTGCCAGCAGCCCCCTAGCGGGACCCCGGCAAGAGACCCAGTACTTC.

This clonotype has a handful of counts. The chain employs TRBV11-2 and TRBJ2-7; 10 bases are a match to TRBD2. This CDR3 comprises 18 residues. Per the germline V gene, CDR1 is SGHAT and CDR2 is FQNNGV. V gave up 5 bases and J gave up 5 bases; unmatched junction bases: 18. The CDR3 bases are TGTGCCAGCAGCACGGGACTAGCGCGAGGGAGGGCCTCGGACGAGCAGTACTTC. Its protein product is CASSTGLARGRASDEQYF.

In its sample, this clonotype was seen many times. The chain recombines TRBV4-3 with TRBJ2-3, with 8 bases lining up with TRBD2. This CDR3 comprises 17 residues. CDR1 is LGHNA, CDR2 YSLEER, per germline. With 0 bases clipped from V and 3 bases from J, the junction kept 8 bases outside the gene matches. The CDR3 reads CASSQDDGAGATDTQYF. The CDR3, as DNA: TGCGCCAGCAGCCAAGACGATGGAGCGGGAGCAACAGATACGCAGTATTTT.

This clonotype was seen a handful of times. The V and J genes are TRBV21-1 and TRBJ1-5; TRBD1, the table's D call, lacks a check against the DNA. TRBV21-1 represents a pseudogene. This CDR3 spans 15 amino acids. CDR3: CASSNCLGANQPQHF. The CDR3 DNA follows: TGTGCCAGCAGCAATTGCCTGGGGGCGAATCAGCCCCAGCATTTT.

As for this clonotype: The limits of the CDR3 on the DNA are not certain, so only TCRdb's listed CDR3 is given. V and J are TRBV19 and TRBJ2-2. The CDR3 is made up of 14 amino acids, end residues included. CDR1 is LNHDA, CDR2 SQIVND, per germline (reference sequence). CDR3 loop: CASSRQNTGELFFF.

The V call is TRBV7-8, the J call TRBJ2-5; 8 positions match TRBD2. V lost 1 base to trimming and J lost 7 bases; unmatched junction nucleotides: 5. The CDR3 has 14 amino acids. In germline, CDR1 is SGHVS, CDR2 FQNEAQ. The CDR3 DNA follows: TGTGCCAGCAGCTTAGGATCGAGCGGGGGGACCCAGTACTTC. It encodes CASSLGSSGGTQYF. The full variable domain, rest sourced from reference TRBV7-8 and TRBJ2-5, is GAGVSQSPRYKVAKRGQDVALRCDPISGHVSLFWYQQALGQGPEFLTYFQNEAQLDKSGLPSDRFFAERPEGSVSTLKIQRTQQEDSAVYLCASSLGSSGGTQYFGPGTRLLVL.

This clonotype was recorded a few times. The CDR3 protein is CATSPLAPNTGELFF. CDR3 bases: TGTGCCACCTCTCCTCTAGCGCCGAACACCGGGGAGCTGTTTTTT. This chain uses TRBV24-1 with TRBJ2-2, with D maybe TRBD2 (6 bases). The CDR3 is 15 amino acids. CDR1 is KGHDR, CDR2 SFDVKD, per germline. The V end was cut by 9 bases, the J end by 0 bases, with 13 bases between.

The chain carries TRBV7-9 and TRBJ2-7; D is possibly TRBD2 (6 bases). The germline V and J ends were trimmed by 3 bases and 7 bases, with 10 bases remaining between them. Germline V gives CDR1 SEHNR, CDR2 FQNEAQ (reference sequence). The CDR3 consists of 12 residues. The CDR3 DNA reads TGTGCCAGCAGCTTCGGGGAGGCTGAGCAGTACTTC. It yields the protein CASSFGEAEQYF. The full variable domain, its missing parts supplied by reference TRBV7-9 and TRBJ2-7, is DTGVSQNPRHKITKRGQNVTFRCDPISEHNRLYWYRQTLGQGPEFLTYFQNEAQLEKSRLLSDRFSAERPKGSFSTLEIQRTEQGDSAMYLCASSFGEAEQYFGPGTRLTVT.

This clonotype appeared many times. The V and J genes are TRBV7-2 and TRBJ1-1; tentative D call: TRBD1 (5 bases). CDR1 SGHTA and CDR2 FQGNSA come from the germline V gene. V lost 7 bases, J lost 2 bases, and 14 bases lay in between. The CDR3 is 14 amino acids. The CDR3 reads CASTIYGHNTEAFF. The CDR3 nucleotides read TGTGCCAGCACTATATACGGACATAACACTGAAGCTTTCTTT.

In its sample, this clonotype was seen many times. The CDR3 protein is CASSVGGRGYQETQYF. CDR3 nucleotides: TGTGCCAGCAGCGTAGGAGGGAGGGGATACCAAGAGACCCAGTACTTC. The chain is built from TRBV9 and TRBJ2-5, with TRBD2 matching over 7 bases. This CDR3 is 16 amino acids long. CDR1 SGDLS and CDR2 YYNGEE come from the germline V gene. V was pared by 0 bases and J by 0 bases, with 5 bases of the junction left unmatched. Combining the CDR3 with reference TRBV9 and TRBJ2-5 gives the whole variable domain DSGVTQTPKHLITATGQRVTLRCSPRSGDLSVYWYQQSLDQGLQFLIQYYNGEERAKGNILERFSAQQFPDLHSELNLSSLELGDSALYFCASSVGGRGYQETQYFGPGTRLLVL.